This T cell receptor beta chain was found in a study of blood T cell repertoires in COVID-19 (dated by TCRdb to 2020 to 2021). Some background on the complete study: Samples from collaborators originated in the United States, Italy and Spain and spanned both the acute and convalescent phases of COVID-19. The dataset comprised deeply sampled blood TCRbeta repertoires from subjects exposed to, actively infected with, or recovered from COVID-19. A freely available public database, intended as a resource for researchers studying the immune response to SARS-CoV-2, is where the repertoires were released. The samples were drawn from the first 160 participants of the ongoing ImmuneRACE study and from roughly 1,300 subjects provided by 6 global collaborators. The prospective study material was composed of cDNA or gDNA derived from T cells, B-cell-depleted T cells, or PBMCs. Where available, HLA class I and class II types were obtained from metadata supplied by the sample provider rather than from assay-based typing. Sample metadata almost always included a de-identified subject ID, COVID-19 status, age in years and sex.

Concerning this clone itself: This clone's antigen is unknown. Base qualities are not provided; no much larger clone lies one nucleotide away.

The immunoSEQ Assay, a bias-controlled multiplex PCR, was used to amplify TCRbeta CDR3 regions from genomic DNA. In the authors' own workflow: Nucleated cell counts per sample were estimated from amplification of reference gene primers within the assay. Sequence reads were collapsed and filtered to measure the absolute abundance of every unique TCRbeta CDR3 rearrangement. Productive Simpson clonality was computed per sample as the square root of Simpson's diversity index over productive rearrangements. The source is immuneACCESS, and TCRdb retained only in-frame sequences with V and J called. Part of the clones is not carried over; for the studies checked, unresolved V genes explain less than half of this, and the remainder is unexplained. V and J calls and clone size are copied from that table; D and trimming were computed from the DNA. This sample holds approximately 98,000 clones; approximately 81% were observed only once. Jointly, the top ten make up around a tenth of the sample.

What the work shows at the level of the full study, not this receptor alone: Clinical and demographic metadata were provided uncurated, with the amount varying by source and participant.

Whole blood was collected in K2EDTA tubes by collaborating institutions according to the institutions' own protocols. For TCRbeta analysis, collaborators shipped samples as frozen whole blood, isolated PBMCs, or DNA extracted from either of those sample types. The origin of this receptor is a woman older than 75 with acute or convalescent COVID-19. Sequenced input: peripheral blood.

The nucleotide sequence is TGTGCCAGCAGTTACTATAGCGGGGCAGAGACCCAGTACTTC. Its protein product is CASSYYSGAETQYF. In this chain, TRBV6-2 or TRBV6-3 is recombined with TRBJ2-5; 8 central nucleotides agree with TRBD2. CDR1 and CDR2 were assigned from the germline V gene as MNHEY and SVGEGT. At the junction V is shortened by 1 base and J by 4 bases; bases outside the gene matches: 2. The cysteine opens and the phenylalanine closes a CDR3 of 14 amino acids. Kept here is only the CDR3 DNA, which spans 42 bases and is read in frame from base 1.